This T cell receptor beta chain was observed in a study of post-analysis software for immune sequencing data. In the study overall: Patients with relapsing-remitting, secondary progressive and progressive-relapsing multiple sclerosis courses were all represented.

This CDR3 spans 16 amino acids. The germline gives CDR1 KGHSH, CDR2 LQKENI. The V and J ends lost 4 bases and 4 bases, in that order; junction bases with no gene match: 5. Built from TCR beta cDNA, the libraries had unique molecular identifiers in them. The authors obtained roughly 500,000 cDNA molecules from around 0.96 to 9.9 million T cells. One entry per CDR3 protein results from TCRdb running MiXCR on the PCR reads. The table includes around 500,000 distinct CDR3 sequences, about a third detected once. Points from the study as a whole: Roughly five TRBV segments appeared more often in patients than in controls, and TRBV5-6, TRBV5-1 and TRBV20-1 were among these. F measure showed strong co-clustering of same-batch samples. Controls' normalized Chao1 diversity significantly exceeded that of multiple sclerosis patients.

A word on this clonotype: Its antigen is not known.

The clonotype originates from a girl under 18 with multiple sclerosis. The specimen was blood. This sequence joins TRBV18 and TRBJ2-3; TRBD2 agrees at 13 bases. CDR3 loop: CASSRGTSGIADTQYF. CDR3 bases: TGTGCCAGCTCACGCGGGACTAGCGGGATCGCAGATACGCAGTATTTT.